Below, 6 T cell receptor beta chains from the same sample are listed, as sequenced in a study of cytomegalovirus exposure and HLA in healthy donors. The PCR used 60 Vbeta and 13 Jbeta primers. Sequencing was performed with immunoSEQ multiplex PCR; in TCRdb, only in-frame clones are kept and a portion is missing. The table lists around 190,000 clones, about 85% of them singletons. The specimen sequenced was PBMCs. These receptors all come from a woman aged 45-60 years in good health and CMV-seronegative.

The chain joins TRBV2 to TRBJ2-2, with a possible D match to TRBD2 (6 bases). The CDR3 totals 14 residues. The germline V gene has CDR1 SNHLY and CDR2 FYNNEI. V was cut by 7 bases and J by 3 bases, with 12 bases left in between. As DNA, the CDR3 is TGTGCCAGCAACGGGGGACGTGACACCGGGGAGCTGTTTTTT. Protein: CASNGGRDTGELFF.

This rearrangement joins TRBV6-1 to TRBJ1-5, with 11 positions matching TRBD1. CDR3 size: 14 residues. V lost 5 bases and J lost 7; bases outside the gene matches: 4. Per germline, CDR1 MNHNS and CDR2 SASEGT. The CDR3 loop reads CASSIGTGGQPQHF. The CDR3 DNA is TGTGCCAGCAGTATAGGGACAGGGGGACAGCCCCAGCATTTT.

Concerning this clone itself: At one boundary the junction diverges from the germline segment, which might be a read error. The V call is TRBV5-1, the J call TRBJ2-5; 12 positions match TRBD2. The CDR3 totals 13 residues. Looked up from germline, CDR1 is SGHRS and CDR2 is YFSETQ. The CDR3 is CASSPTPTSGRYF. CDR3 coding DNA: TGTGCCAGCAGCCCTACACCGACTAGCGGGAGATACTTC.

This chain connects TRBV29-1 to TRBJ2-7; 10 nucleotides match TRBD1. Trimming removed 5 bases from V and 6 bases from J; junction bases left unmatched: 4. Germline loops: CDR1 SQVTM, CDR2 ANQGSEA. There are 12 residues in the CDR3. This CDR3 is CSVRDRGLEQYF. The CDR3 coding sequence is TGCAGCGTTCGTGACAGGGGGCTCGAGCAGTACTTC.

The chain combines TRBV5-4 with TRBJ1-2, with a tentative D call TRBD1 (6 bases). The germline V gene encodes CDR1 SGHNT and CDR2 YYREEE (reference sequence). This CDR3 is 15 amino acids long. V lost 4 bases and J lost 3, with 16 bases in between. CDR3 nucleotides: TGTGCCAGCAGCCCCCGGGGGGGGGCCGACTATGGCTACACCTTC. Translated, it gives CASSPRGGADYGYTF. The full variable domain, its missing parts supplied by reference TRBV5-4 and TRBJ1-2, is ETGVTQSPTHLIKTRGQQVTLRCSSQSGHNTVSWYQQALGQGPQFIFQYYREEENGRGNFPPRFSGLQFPNYSSELNVNALELDDSALYLCASSPRGGADYGYTFGSGTRLTVV.

The chain links TRBV4-1 to TRBJ1-5; the D is unclear. V gave up 0 bases and J gave up 4 bases, with 13 bases separating them. Germline V gene lookup returns CDR1 MGHRA and CDR2 YSYEKL. The CDR3 consists of 16 residues. The CDR3 DNA reads as TGCGCCAGCAGCCAAGATCCGGGGAACTGGAATCAGCCCCAGCATTTT. Amino acid sequence: CASSQDPGNWNQPQHF.